Below, 10 T cell receptor beta chains from the same sample are listed, as sequenced in a study of T cells in tuberculosis. Using immunoSEQ multiplex PCR, the repertoire was profiled, and TCRdb retains in-frame clones only, with some absent. The sample shows 40,000 to 50,000 clones, 95% of them seen only once. Material: PBMCs. These receptors were obtained from a donor between 5 and 29 years old with latent tuberculosis or without tuberculosis infection.

The rearrangement joins TRBV30 to TRBJ1-1; D unresolved. The germline CDR1 and CDR2 sequences are GTSNPN and SVGIG (reference sequence). This CDR3 spans 14 amino acids. V lost 2 bases and J lost 1, with 11 bases in between. The CDR3 sequence: CAWSHDPGNTEAFF. In DNA form, the CDR3 reads TGTGCCTGGAGTCACGATCCGGGGAACACTGAAGCTTTCTTT. The variable domain in full, with the rest retrieved from reference TRBV30 and TRBJ1-1, is SQTIHQWPATLVQPVGSPLSLECTVEGTSNPNLYWYRQAAGRGLQLLFYSVGIGQISSEVPQNLSASRPQDRQFILSSKKLLLSDSGFYLCAWSHDPGNTEAFFGQGTRLTVV.

The genes are TRBV4-1 and TRBJ1-2; possible D gene TRBD1, 5 bases. Germline CDR1 reads MGHRA; CDR2 reads YSYEKL. This CDR3 has 15 amino acids. Trimming took 2 bases from V and 7 from J, leaving 17 bases between them. Here the CDR3 reads CASSQHRPEDAGYTF. The CDR3 bases are TGCGCCAGCAGCCAACACAGGCCAGAAGACGCTGGCTACACCTTC.

The V and J genes are TRBV29-1 and TRBJ2-1; D possibly corresponds to TRBD2 (7 bases). V lost 5 bases and J lost 6, with 17 bases in between. The germline gives CDR1 SQVTM, CDR2 ANQGSEA. The CDR3 loop spans 14 amino acids. CDR3 nucleotides: TGCAGCGTTCTGGGGGGCGGGGGTTCCAATGAGCAGTTCTTC. It yields the protein CSVLGGGGSNEQFF.

The chain combines TRBV6-5 with TRBJ1-2; maybe TRBD1 (5 bases). Germline CDR1 reads MNHEY; CDR2 reads SVGAGI. V dropped 8 bases and J dropped 3 bases, with 7 bases sitting between them. CDR3 size: 11 residues. The CDR3 nucleotides read TGTGCCAGCTCAGGGCACTATGGCTACACCTTC. This encodes CASSGHYGYTF.

The rearrangement joins TRBV28 to TRBJ1-2; tentatively, D is TRBD1 (5 bases). Trimming removed 6 bases from V and 7 bases from J, with 15 bases in between. The length of the CDR3 is 13 residues. Germline-derived CDR1 and CDR2 are MDHEN and SYDVKM. In nucleotides, the CDR3 is TGTGCCAGCAGCGAACAGGAGCTTCCTGGCTACACCTTC. Its translation is CASSEQELPGYTF.

The rearrangement links TRBV9 to TRBJ1-1, with TRBD1 as a possible D gene (6 bases). The germline V and J ends were trimmed by 0 bases and 1 base, with 13 bases remaining between them. Germline V lookup: CDR1 SGDLS, CDR2 YYNGEE. This CDR3 is 16 amino acids long. The CDR3 sequence is CASSVALGAGNTEAFF. The CDR3 DNA reads as TGTGCCAGCAGCGTAGCATTGGGGGCCGGGAACACTGAAGCTTTCTTT.

The chain links TRBV2 to TRBJ2-7, with TRBD1 matching 8 bases. This CDR3 has 15 residues. Germline CDR1 reads SNHLY; CDR2 reads FYNNEI. V lost 3 bases, J lost 2 bases, and 6 bases stayed unmatched. CDR3 loop: CASSDRRGLAYEQYF. CDR3 nucleotides: TGTGCCAGCAGTGACCGCAGGGGGCTCGCCTACGAGCAGTACTTC.

This sequence joins TRBV18 and TRBJ2-3; D call uncertain. V lost 3 bases to trimming and J lost 2 bases, with 9 bases between them. CDR1 KGHSH and CDR2 LQKENI come from the germline V gene. The CDR3 sequence is 14 residues long. The CDR3 DNA is TGTGCCAGCTCACCCACTGACTTCACAGATACGCAGTATTTT. This gives the protein CASSPTDFTDTQYF.

This rearrangement joins TRBV6-1 to TRBJ1-1, with D possibly matching TRBD1 (6 bases). This CDR3 is 14 amino acids long. Germline assignment: CDR1 MNHNS and CDR2 SASEGT. Trimming removed 8 bases from V and 1 base from J, with 14 bases in between. The CDR3 region has the DNA TGTGCCAGCGGCCGTCCGGGACAGAACACTGAAGCTTTCTTT. Translated, it gives CASGRPGQNTEAFF.

This chain links TRBV6-5 with TRBJ1-5; 7 nucleotides match TRBD1. Looked up from germline, CDR1 is MNHEY and CDR2 is SVGAGI. The length of the CDR3 is 11 residues. Trimming at V came to 4 bases and at J to 11 bases, leaving 2 bases not matched to a gene. In DNA, the CDR3 is TGTGCCAGCAGTTCCAGGGGGGCCCAGCATTTT. It is translated as CASSSRGAQHF.